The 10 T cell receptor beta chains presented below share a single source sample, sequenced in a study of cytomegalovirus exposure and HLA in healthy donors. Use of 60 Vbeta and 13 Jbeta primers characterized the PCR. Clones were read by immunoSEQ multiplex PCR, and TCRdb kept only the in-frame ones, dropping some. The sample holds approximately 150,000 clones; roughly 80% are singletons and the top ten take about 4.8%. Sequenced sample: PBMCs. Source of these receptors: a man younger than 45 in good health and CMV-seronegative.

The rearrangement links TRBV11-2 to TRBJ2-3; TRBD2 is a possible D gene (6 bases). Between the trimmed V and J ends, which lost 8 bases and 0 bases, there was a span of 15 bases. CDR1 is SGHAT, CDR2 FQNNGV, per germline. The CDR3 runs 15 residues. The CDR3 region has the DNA TGTGCCAGCGGCGGGGAGCGCACTAGCACAGATACGCAGTATTTT. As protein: CASGGERTSTDTQYF.

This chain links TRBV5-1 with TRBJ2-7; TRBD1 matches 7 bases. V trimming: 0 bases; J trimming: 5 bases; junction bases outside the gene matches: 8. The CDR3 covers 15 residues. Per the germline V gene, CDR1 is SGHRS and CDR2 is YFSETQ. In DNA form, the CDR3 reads TGCGCCAGCAGCTTGGATTACAGGGGAAGAAACGAGCAGTACTTC. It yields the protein CASSLDYRGRNEQYF.

The CDR3 DNA follows: TGTGCCAGCAGCTTAGATGGGACACCGGATACGCAGTATTTT. This codes for CASSLDGTPDTQYF. V gene TRBV11-3 combines with J gene TRBJ2-3, with D tentatively TRBD1 (6 bases). V was trimmed by 0 bases and J by 6 bases, leaving 10 bases between them. CDR1 and CDR2 (germline): SGHNT, YENEEA. The CDR3 spans 14 residues.

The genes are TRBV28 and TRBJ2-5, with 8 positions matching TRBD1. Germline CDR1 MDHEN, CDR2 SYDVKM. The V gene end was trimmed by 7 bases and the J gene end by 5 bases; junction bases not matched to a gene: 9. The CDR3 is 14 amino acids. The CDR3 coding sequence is TGTGCCAGCAAAGACAGGGGTAACGGGGAGACCCAGTACTTC. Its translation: CASKDRGNGETQYF.

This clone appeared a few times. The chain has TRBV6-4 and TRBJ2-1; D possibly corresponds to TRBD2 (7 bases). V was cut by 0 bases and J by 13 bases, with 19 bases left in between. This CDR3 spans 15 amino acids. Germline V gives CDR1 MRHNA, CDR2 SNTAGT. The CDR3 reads CASSDSIGGGGRQFF. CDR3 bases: TGTGCCAGCAGTGACTCGATAGGAGGGGGGGGGCGTCAGTTCTTC.

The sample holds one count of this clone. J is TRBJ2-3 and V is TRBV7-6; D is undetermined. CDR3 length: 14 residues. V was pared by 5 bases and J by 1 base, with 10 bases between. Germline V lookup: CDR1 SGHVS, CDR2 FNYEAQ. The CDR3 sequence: CASSELRGTDTQYF. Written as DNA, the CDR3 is TGTGCCAGCAGCGAGCTTCGGGGCACAGATACGCAGTATTTT.

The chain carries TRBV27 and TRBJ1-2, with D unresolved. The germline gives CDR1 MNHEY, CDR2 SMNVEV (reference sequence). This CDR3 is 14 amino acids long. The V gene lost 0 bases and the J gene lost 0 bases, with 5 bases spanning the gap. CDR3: CASSLSPANYGYTF. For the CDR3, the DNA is TGTGCCAGCAGTTTATCACCGGCTAACTATGGCTACACCTTC.

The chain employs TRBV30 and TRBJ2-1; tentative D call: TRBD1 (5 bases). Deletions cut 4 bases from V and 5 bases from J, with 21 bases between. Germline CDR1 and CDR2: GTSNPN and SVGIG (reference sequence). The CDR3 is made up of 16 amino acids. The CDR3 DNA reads TGTGCCTGGAACCCCGAGATCTGGACACTCAACAATGAGCAGTTCTTC. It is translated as CAWNPEIWTLNNEQFF. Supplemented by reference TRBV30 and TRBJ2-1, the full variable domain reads SQTIHQWPATLVQPVGSPLSLECTVEGTSNPNLYWYRQAAGRGLQLLFYSVGIGQISSEVPQNLSASRPQDRQFILSSKKLLLSDSGFYLCAWNPEIWTLNNEQFFGPGTRLTVL.

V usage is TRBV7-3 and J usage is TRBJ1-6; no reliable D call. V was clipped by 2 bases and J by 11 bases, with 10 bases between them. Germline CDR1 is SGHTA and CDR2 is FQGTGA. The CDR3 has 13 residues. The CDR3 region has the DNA TGTGCCAGCAGCTTAGACTCTTTGACACCCCTCCACTTT. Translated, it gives CASSLDSLTPLHF.

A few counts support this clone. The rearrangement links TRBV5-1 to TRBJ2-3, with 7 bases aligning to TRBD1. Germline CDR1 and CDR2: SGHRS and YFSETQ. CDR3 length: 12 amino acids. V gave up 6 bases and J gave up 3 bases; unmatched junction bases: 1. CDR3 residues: CASNRGTDTQYF. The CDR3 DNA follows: TGCGCCAGCAACAGGGGAACAGATACGCAGTATTTT. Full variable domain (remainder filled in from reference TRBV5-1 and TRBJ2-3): KAGVTQTPRYLIKTRGQQVTLSCSPISGHRSVSWYQQTPGQGLQFLFEYFSETQRNKGNFPGRFSGRQFSNSRSEMNVSTLELGDSALYLCASNRGTDTQYFGPGTRLTVL.